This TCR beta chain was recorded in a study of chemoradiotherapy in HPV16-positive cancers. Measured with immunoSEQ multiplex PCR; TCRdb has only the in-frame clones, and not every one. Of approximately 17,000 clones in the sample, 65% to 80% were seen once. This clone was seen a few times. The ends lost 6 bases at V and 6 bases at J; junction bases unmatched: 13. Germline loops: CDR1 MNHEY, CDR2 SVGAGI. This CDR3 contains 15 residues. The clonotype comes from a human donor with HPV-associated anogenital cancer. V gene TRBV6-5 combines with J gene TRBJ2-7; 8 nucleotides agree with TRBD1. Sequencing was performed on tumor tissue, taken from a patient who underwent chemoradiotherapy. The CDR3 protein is CASSPPGQVRGEQYF. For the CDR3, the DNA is TGTGCCAGCAGCCCTCCGGGACAGGTACGAGGCGAGCAGTACTTC.